Listed below are T cell receptor beta chains from one sample, sequenced in a study of cytomegalovirus exposure and HLA in healthy donors. Repertoires were generated with immunoSEQ multiplex PCR, while TCRdb's copy carries only in-frame clones and drops some. The data contain over 150,000 clones, roughly 70% of them singletons. Sequences were obtained from PBMCs. The receptors here all came from a woman aged 35 to 49 in good health and CMV-seropositive. The CDR3 runs from the conserved cysteine through the conserved F or W. D genes are given only for firm matches. Not all rows give a size; the values are once, few, many and, for expanded clones, a class.

D	J	size	V	CDR3	DNA
-	TRBJ2-7	-	TRBV6-1	CASRRDQGTSYEQYF	TGTGCCAGCAGGCGTGATCAGGGAACCTCCTACGAGCAGTACTTC
-	TRBJ2-3	-	TRBV5-4	CASSAGTPSTDTQYF	TGTGCCAGCAGCGCCGGGACTCCGAGCACAGATACGCAGTATTTT
TRBD1	TRBJ1-6	-	TRBV19	CASNVGQGLNSPLHF	TGTGCCAGTAACGTAGGACAGGGCCTAAATTCACCCCTCCACTTT
TRBD2	TRBJ2-1	-	TRBV18	CASSPMTSGGADEQFF	TGTGCCAGCTCACCGATGACTAGCGGGGGGGCCGATGAGCAGTTCTTC
TRBD2	TRBJ2-7	-	TRBV10-3	CAIRTSGSSNEQYF	TGTGCCATCAGGACTAGCGGGAGTAGCAACGAGCAGTACTTC
-	TRBJ2-5	-	TRBV5-6	CASSLAVLTGVTQYF	TGTGCCAGCAGCTTGGCGGTCTTGACCGGAGTGACCCAGTACTTC
-	TRBJ2-7	-	TRBV18	CASSPVGGSYEQYF	TGTGCCAGCTCACCGGTAGGAGGGTCCTACGAGCAGTACTTC
-	TRBJ2-1	-	TRBV10-3	CAISRGESKNEQFF	TGTGCCATCAGCAGGGGGGAGAGTAAAAATGAGCAGTTCTTC
TRBD2	TRBJ2-1	-	TRBV4-2	CASSQDTTSGVYNEQFF	TGTGCCAGCAGCCAAGATACTACTAGCGGGGTCTACAATGAGCAGTTCTTC
TRBD1	TRBJ1-1	-	TRBV4-1	CASSQNRGRGTEAFF	TGCGCCAGCAGCCAAAACAGGGGTCGAGGCACTGAAGCTTTCTTT
TRBD2	TRBJ2-3	-	TRBV4-3	CASSQVLAGGPQDTQYF	TGCGCCAGCAGCCAAGTCTTAGCGGGGGGGCCTCAAGATACGCAGTATTTT
-	TRBJ2-5	-	TRBV9	CASSVAGSRMETQYF	TGTGCCAGCAGCGTAGCAGGCTCAAGGATGGAGACCCAGTACTTC
TRBD1	TRBJ1-5	-	TRBV19	CASRATGRQPQHF	TGTGCCAGTAGAGCGACAGGGAGGCAGCCCCAGCATTTT
-	TRBJ1-1	few	TRBV19	CASSPENTEAFF	TGTGCCAGTAGTCCAGAAAATACTGAAGCTTTCTTT
TRBD1	TRBJ1-1	few	TRBV6-6	CASNKGTGTFF	TGTGCCAGCAACAAGGGGACAGGGACTTTCTTT
TRBD2	TRBJ2-5	once	TRBV2	CASRMASGGQETQYF	TGTGCCAGCAGAATGGCTAGCGGGGGCCAAGAGACCCAGTACTTC
-	TRBJ1-4	once	TRBV6-6	CASSYRGGQLEKLFF	TGTGCCAGCAGTTACCGCGGTGGACAGCTTGAAAAACTGTTTTTT
TRBD2	TRBJ2-1	-	TRBV11-2	CASSLSGGGYYNEQFF	TGTGCCAGCAGCTTATCGGGGGGGGGCTACTACAATGAGCAGTTCTTC
-	TRBJ2-7	few	TRBV10-1	CASSESRQFSYEQYF	TGCGCCAGCAGTGAGTCGCGGCAATTCTCCTACGAGCAGTACTTC
TRBD1	TRBJ2-3	-	TRBV28	CASSPGQRTDTQYF	TGTGCCAGCAGCCCGGGACAGAGAACAGATACGCAGTATTTT
TRBD1	TRBJ2-7	-	TRBV6-5	CASSLGTDYEQYF	TGTGCCAGCAGTTTGGGGACAGACTACGAGCAGTACTTC
-	TRBJ2-1	-	TRBV11-2	CASSLAGDNNEQFF	TGTGCCAGCAGCTTAGCGGGAGATAACAATGAGCAGTTCTTC
-	TRBJ1-3	-	TRBV19	CASIEGESGNTIYF	TGTGCCAGTATAGAAGGGGAATCTGGAAACACCATATATTTT
TRBD1	TRBJ1-1	-	TRBV19	CASSIQGDVRTAEAFF	TGTGCCAGTAGTATCCAGGGGGATGTTCGAACGGCTGAAGCTTTCTTT
-	TRBJ2-5	-	TRBV29-1	CSVALAVQETQYF	TGCAGCGTTGCACTAGCCGTCCAAGAGACCCAGTACTTC
TRBD2	TRBJ2-3	-	TRBV7-2	CASSPAPREGTQYF	TGTGCCAGCAGCCCCGCACCCAGGGAGGGTACGCAGTATTTT
TRBD2	TRBJ2-3	-	TRBV5-6	CASSLPSGGHPEGTDTQYF	TGTGCCAGCAGCTTGCCTAGCGGGGGACACCCTGAGGGCACAGATACGCAGTATTTT
-	TRBJ1-2	-	TRBV18	CASSRPDRDGYTF	TGTGCCAGCTCGCGACCGGATCGGGATGGCTACACCTTC
TRBD1	TRBJ1-2	-	TRBV19	CASPFGQAFYGYTF	TGTGCCAGCCCGTTTGGACAGGCCTTCTATGGCTACACCTTC
-	TRBJ1-5	-	TRBV6-5	CASSRRENQPQHF	TGTGCCAGCAGTCGACGGGAGAATCAGCCCCAGCATTTT
TRBD1	TRBJ1-5	-	TRBV19	CASSGTGSNQPQHF	TGTGCCAGTAGTGGGACAGGGAGCAATCAGCCCCAGCATTTT
-	TRBJ2-2	-	TRBV6-1	CASSEGTRGTGELFF	TGTGCCAGCAGTGAGGGGACGCGGGGCACCGGGGAGCTGTTTTTT
-	TRBJ2-5	-	TRBV2	CASNLREETQYF	TGTGCCAGCAACCTCAGGGAAGAGACCCAGTACTTC